This TCR beta chain is drawn from a study of T cells after yellow fever vaccination. V gave up 0 bases and J gave up 6 bases; unmatched junction bases: 9. This CDR3 spans 17 amino acids. Germline assignment: CDR1 LGHDT and CDR2 YNNKEL (reference sequence). This clonotype was counted only a few times. Its antigen is unidentified. 5'RACE template switching generated TCR cDNA, adding a universal primer site and UMIs. From the 5' RACE reads, TCRdb called clonotypes with MiXCR, one entry per CDR3 protein. The sample records just under 600,000 distinct CDR3 sequences, approximately 12% being singletons. Notes on the study in general: Abundant clonotypes from the bulk population could have been carried over as contaminants into FACS-sorted repertoires. The booster saw the reappearance of most primary-vaccination clones (96% CD4, 88% CD8).

The chain recombines TRBV3-1 with TRBJ2-2; TRBD2 matches 8 bases. The sequences come from PBMCs, collected on the day of the yellow fever booster vaccination. The TCR comes from a man aged 30 to 45 who received the YFV17D yellow fever vaccine. CDR3 coding DNA: TGTGCCAGCAGCCAAGATACCAGCGGGAGTCGAGCCGGGGAGCTGTTTTTT. It yields the protein CASSQDTSGSRAGELFF.